The present T cell receptor beta chain was sequenced within a study of cytomegalovirus exposure and HLA in healthy donors (dated 2017 in TCRdb). At the level of the whole study: An earlier analysis of roughly 630 of the donors reported approximately 300 Gb of sequence data and 117 million unique TCR beta sequences from approximately 180 million T cells. HLA typing included class I and class II loci at four-digit resolution. Along with the approximately 700-subject first cohort, a separate validation cohort of over 90 different subjects was used. Of the roughly 400 genotyped donors, over 65% fell in the genetic ancestry cluster associated with self-reported Caucasian donors. On average, about 200,000 unique TCR beta nucleotide sequences were sequenced per donor among 300 to 500 genotyped donors of the cohort, with around 19% of those sequences being non-productive. The study combined high-throughput TCR immunosequencing, statistical association of individual TCRs with disease status, and machine learning to predict cytomegalovirus infection status. A later genetic analysis used genome-wide SNP genotypes for about 55% of the 666 donors, treating that subset as a discovery cohort. Typing coverage varied by locus: about 629-630 donors for A, B, C, DRB1 and DQB1; 500 to 550 for DQA1; nearly 610 for DPA1; approximately 450 for DPB1. To study patterns of TCR occurrence, a later analysis re-analyzed previously published TCR beta repertoires from just over 650 donors and added high-resolution HLA genotyping. Donor age, sex, ethnicity and CMV serostatus were compiled together with the repertoire data. About 310 gigabases of sequencing data and tens of millions of unique TCR sequences were included in an early release covering over 600 HLA-typed donors. In an earlier analysis of roughly 600 of the donors, high-throughput TCR beta sequencing was used to judge whether each TCR beta V gene segment behaved as functional or pseudogenic. The later analysis used no new phenotypic data to find candidate immune exposures, relying instead on TCR beta sequences and their occurrence across donors. Roughly 5 DR-DQ haplotypes were handled as single units for association and clustering, since linkage in the cohort was strong. The aim of the study was to test whether cataloging public T cell receptors could identify signatures of past pathogen exposure. All discovery cohort repertoires had been generated on a single sequencing platform. Using immunosequencing, the study profiled T cell repertoires from 500 to 800 subjects and related those repertoires to cytomegalovirus serostatus.

As for this clone: There is no known antigen for this receptor.

Findings and caveats that apply to the study as a whole: Cytomegalovirus status was reported to be diagnosed by the classifier with high specificity and sensitivity in both the original and validation cohorts. It was suggested by the authors that the approach could potentially be generalized to other disease states and immunological phenotypes. Three of the identified cytomegalovirus-associated TCR beta chains were confirmed in vitro to be specific for cytomegalovirus antigens. Broadly in line with IMGT annotations, most TCR beta V segments showed up in productive rearrangements about 87% or about 30% of the time in an earlier analysis of approximately 640 of the donors. The only immune exposure information available for the cohort was CMV serostatus. According to a later analysis, TCR association rates differed among HLA loci, with DRB1 alleles showing the most associated TCRs and HLA-C alleles showing the fewest. A group of highly shared sequence variants was considered likely to be a technical artifact of the sequencing pipeline. An association between a missense DCLRE1C variant and V-gene and J-gene trimming of TCR beta chains was found in a later genetic analysis and replicated in an independent cohort. According to a later analysis, parvovirus B19, influenza, CMV and Epstein-Barr virus appeared linked to several top co-occurrence clusters. Sequencing depth was assumed to be roughly uniform across donors in the presence/absence analyses, though that assumption may not hold. Specific HLA alleles were associated with 15,000 to 20,000 TCR beta sequences at a false discovery rate of 0.05 in a later analysis. Assigning TCR associations to individual alleles was difficult when HLA alleles, especially DR and DQ, strongly co-occurred. Linkage disequilibrium might explain the correlated functional status among segregating V segments, but an unknown experimental factor could not be ruled out. Most TCR sequences were seen in very few donors, while some public TCRs were found in many individuals. The cohort was sequenced for TCR beta chains only, and without alpha or paired-chain data the features that could be detected were limited. In a later analysis, most CMV-associated TCR beta chains were found to appear HLA-restricted, with HLA associations seemingly driven largely by CMV exposure. A later genetic analysis reported fewer N-insertions in productive TCRs among donors in an Asian-associated ancestry cluster than the roughly 650-donor mean. Because counts were too low, 15 to 20 rarely observed V segments, including chromosome 9 orphons, were excluded from the earlier analysis of roughly 580 of the donors. The 87-base-pair reads could not distinguish some IMGT-functional V segments, including TRBV6-2 and TRBV6-3, so those segments were excluded. A further reported finding was that TCR beta sequences accurately predicted the HLA-A and HLA-B alleles for most subjects in the first cohort. Because HLA typing was unavailable for some donors at each locus, only the typed subset was used in association tests. The study gave a list of 150 to 200 TCR beta chains associated with cytomegalovirus. In a later analysis, HLA-associated TCR beta chains showed more clonal expansion and lower generation probabilities than non-associated chains that were equally common.

The cohort consisted of approximately 670 healthy bone marrow donors. All cohort members were sampled while nominally healthy, although unrecorded immune exposures were likely present. The donor tested CMV seronegative, placing the donor among the roughly 340 seronegative members of the cohort. Every donor gave a peripheral blood sample, and the peripheral blood mononuclear cells from that sample were used for TCR beta sequencing. The Qiagen DNeasy Blood Extraction Kit was used to extract genomic DNA from the blood cell samples. The library relied on the immunoSEQ multiplex PCR assay. For the multiplex PCR, a mixture combining 60 forward primers for TCR Vbeta segments and 13 reverse primers for TCR Jbeta segments was used. The CDR3 region of rearranged TCR beta genes was amplified from genomic DNA by a multiplex PCR assay. On the Illumina HiSeq System, the amplified TCR beta libraries were sequenced as 87-base-pair reads. The authors' analysis ran thus. A later analysis tallied 80 million to 95 million unique TCR beta chains across the 666 repertoires, and some 10 million of those chains were shared by two or more donors. Raw reads were error-corrected and collapsed into unique sequences by a nearest-neighbor algorithm in which closely related sequences were merged to remove PCR and sequencing errors. CDR3 sequences were aligned to IMGT reference sequences to assign V, D and J gene segments. For a sequence to be retained, at least a six-nucleotide match to both a V gene segment and a J gene segment was required. Rearrangements were classified as productive when the CDR3 lacked stop codons and remained in frame with V and J, and all other rearrangements were classified as non-productive. Following IMGT convention, CDR3 was defined as the stretch from the second conserved V-encoded cysteine up to the conserved J-encoded phenylalanine. The earlier analysis of fewer than 750 of the donors excluded sequences that lacked an unambiguous match to a single V gene segment. In an earlier analysis of more than 500 of the donors, a V segment was called functional when productive rearrangements were above 56.7%, and segregating when the standard deviation between donors exceeded 5%. A statistical classification framework was developed to diagnose cytomegalovirus status using the catalog of TCR beta chain sequences. In a later analysis, TCR nucleotide sequences were compared against IMGT/GENE-DB human TR gene sequences so that V and J genes could be assigned. A later analysis assigned CDR3 sequences and most-parsimonious VDJ recombination scenarios with the TCRdist pipeline. In a later analysis, every TCR beta chain was defined by the combination of its CDR3 amino acid sequence and its V-gene family, and reads without a unique V-gene family were dropped. To address suspected cross-contamination and a sequencing artifact, a later analysis removed around 590 highly shared, low-generation-probability nucleotide sequences. In a later analysis, a clonal expansion index was calculated for each public chain from normalized within-repertoire ranks of inferred template counts. Generation probabilities in a later analysis came from a VDJ recombination model fitted to out-of-frame rearrangements, and those results were checked against IGoR. In a later analysis, TCR-TCR, TCR-HLA and TCR-CMV co-occurrence was scored with hypergeometric tests, and a repertoire-size bias correction was applied to TCR pairs. To estimate false discovery rates, a later analysis permuted the HLA or CMV assignments 20 times. In a later analysis, co-occurring TCRs were grouped with DBSCAN, and TCRdist sequence similarity was added when clustering was performed within HLA-allele-positive subsets. Repertoires with fewer than 30,000 or more than 120,000 public chains, plus five repertoires with anomalous nucleotide sharing, were excluded from co-occurrence clustering. TCRdb obtained this table from immuneACCESS and retained in-frame rearrangements with V and J assigned. These tables miss some clones; where compared with another copy, unresolved V genes account for less than half of the shortfall, and the remainder is unexplained. V and J calls and clone size are as listed in that table; D and trimming were resolved from the DNA. This sample's clone table shows approximately 110,000 clones. The ten top clones hold less than 3% of the sample.

Trimmed from V: 2 bases; trimmed from J: 4 bases; junction bases lacking a gene match: 13. Per the germline V gene, SNHLY is the CDR1 and FYNNEI is the CDR2. Including the terminal cysteine and phenylalanine, the CDR3 comprises 18 residues. Solely the CDR3 DNA is kept, with 54 bases framed from the first base. The sequence derives from a man aged 25-40 years in good health and CMV-seronegative. Sequencing was done on a sample of PBMCs. Recombination connected TRBV2 to TRBJ2-1, and TRBD2 aligns with 8 junction nucleotides. The CDR3 sequence is CASSERGPLTSGYNEQFF. The sequenced DNA: TGTGCCAGCAGTGAAAGGGGTCCACTTACTAGCGGTTACAATGAGCAGTTCTTC.